This TCR beta chain was obtained from a study of blood T cells in healthy people across ages. Study information: Roughly one uniquely barcoded beta molecule per two T cells was captured.

A second PCR, run for roughly 7 to 11 cycles, used a sample-barcoded 5' primer plus a J-beta primer mix. No fewer than 3 million CDR3-containing paired-end reads came from each sample. TCRdb processed the 5' RACE reads anew with MiXCR; each CDR3 protein has one entry. This sample carries about 690,000 distinct CDR3 sequences, approximately 40% of them seen once, and the ten largest clones take around 30%. General study findings and limits: Unsorted PBMC input precluded a conclusive naive versus antigen-experienced comparison. Investigators viewed diversity estimates from one million T cells as underestimates, the study reported.

This clonotype was found a few times. No antigen is known for it. The CDR3 totals 16 residues. The germline V gene encodes CDR1 SGHVS and CDR2 FNYEAQ. Trimming took 4 bases from V and 6 from J; bases not matched to a gene: 9. The chain is built from TRBV7-6 and TRBJ2-1; 10 bases agree with TRBD2. This TCR came from an elderly man in good health. Input material: blood. This CDR3 is CASSYLWASGGNEQFF. DNA for the CDR3: TGTGCCAGCAGCTACCTGTGGGCTAGCGGGGGCAATGAGCAGTTCTTC.